Below are 8 T cell receptor beta chains sequenced from a single sample in a study of cytotoxic CD8 clonotypes in ibrutinib-treated CLL. Profiling relied on immunoSEQ multiplex PCR, and the TCRdb table lists in-frame clones only, not all of them. The sample lists 50,000 to 65,000 clones, 45% to 65% occurring once. Sample: PBMCs, taken after 12 months of ibrutinib treatment. Receptor source: a human donor with chronic lymphocytic leukemia.

The CDR3 sequence: CATSSPPASGSGTDTQYF. CDR3 nucleotide sequence: TGTGCCACCAGCAGTCCCCCGGCTAGCGGGAGTGGCACAGATACGCAGTATTTT. This chain links TRBV15 with TRBJ2-3, with TRBD2 identical over 10 bases. The CDR3 sequence is 18 residues long. With V trimmed by 3 bases and J by 1 base, 10 bases remained unmatched. Germline V lookup: CDR1 LNHNV, CDR2 YYDKDF (reference sequence).

This clone was counted a few times. This rearrangement joins TRBV6-5 to TRBJ1-5; unclear D gene. Germline CDR1 and CDR2: MNHEY and SVGAGI. The CDR3 spans 15 residues. V was shortened by 3 bases and J by 0 bases, with 9 bases between the two germline ends. CDR3 loop: CASSYRQNSNQPQHF. CDR3 coding DNA: TGTGCCAGCAGTTATAGGCAGAATAGCAATCAGCCCCAGCATTTT.

The chain recombines TRBV5-4 with TRBJ2-7, with no clear D. The CDR3 has 14 amino acids. Germline V CDR1 and CDR2: SGHNT, YYREEE (reference sequence). Trimming shortened V by 4 bases and J by 2 bases, and 13 bases separated the two germline ends. This CDR3 is CASSPGPEAYEQYF. Written as DNA, the CDR3 is TGTGCCAGCAGCCCTGGGCCGGAAGCCTACGAGCAGTACTTC.

The chain couples TRBV11-2 to TRBJ1-6, with 10 bases lining up with TRBD1. Germline V gene sequence: CDR1 SGHAT, CDR2 FQNNGV. The CDR3 is made up of 16 amino acids. Trimming removed 3 bases from V and 8 bases from J; junction bases left unmatched: 7. The DNA of the CDR3 is TGTGCCAGCAGCTTTTCCCCGACAGGGGGCTATTCACCCCTCCACTTT. Its translation is CASSFSPTGGYSPLHF.

This clone was counted only a few times. This chain links TRBV7-9 with TRBJ1-2; TRBD1 matches 10 bases. J lost 6 bases, V lost 5 bases, and 3 bases had no gene match. CDR3 length equals 13 residues. CDR1 is SEHNR, CDR2 FQNEAQ, per germline (reference sequence). CDR3 in amino acids: CASSLTGGDGYTF. The CDR3 DNA reads as TGTGCCAGCAGCCTGACAGGGGGCGATGGCTACACCTTC.

The CDR3 is CASSYMGGTYGYTF. In DNA form, the CDR3 reads TGTGCCAGCAGTTACATGGGGGGTACCTATGGCTACACCTTC. The V gene is TRBV6-5, the J gene TRBJ1-2, with D possibly being TRBD1 (5 bases). The length of the CDR3 is 14 residues. The germline CDR1 and CDR2 sequences are MNHEY and SVGAGI. Trimming shortened V by 2 bases and J by 4 bases, and 11 bases separated the two germline ends.

The J gene is TRBJ1-3, the V gene TRBV5-1; D is perhaps TRBD1 (6 bases). The length of the CDR3 is 15 residues. Germline CDR1 is SGHRS and CDR2 is YFSETQ. Trimming removed 5 bases at V and 0 bases at J, with 12 bases between. The CDR3 sequence is CASRQGILSGNTIYF. CDR3 in DNA: TGCGCCAGCAGGCAGGGGATCCTCTCTGGAAACACCATATATTTT.

This clone was detected a few times. V is TRBV4-2 and J is TRBJ1-2, with D uncertain. The length of the CDR3 is 16 residues. Germline V gene sequence: CDR1 LGHNA, CDR2 YNFKEQ. Trimming removed 1 base from V and 0 bases from J, with 12 bases in between. CDR3 protein: CASSQVGSNANYGYTF. The CDR3 DNA sequence: TGTGCCAGCAGCCAAGTGGGGTCAAATGCTAACTATGGCTACACCTTC.